Listed below are T cell receptor beta chains from one sample, sequenced in a study of beta chain features in type 1 diabetes. TCRdb's table, derived via immunoSEQ multiplex PCR, lists solely in-frame clones and lacks some. The table shows 150,000 to 160,000 clones, with around 10% occurring only once. Sequenced input: central memory CD4+ T cells from blood. The receptors originated from a man aged 18 to 29 in good health. Both conserved end residues are part of each CDR3. D genes are given only for firm matches. A row's size may be missing; if present it is once, few, many or a size class.

clone size: few; D gene: NA; CDR3 length: 14; V gene: TRBV7-2; J gene: TRBJ2-7; CDR3 protein: CASSLAGVTYEQYF; CDR3 DNA: TGTGCCAGCAGCTTAGCGGGAGTTACCTACGAGCAGTACTTC
clone size: NA; D gene: TRBD1; CDR3 length: 14; V gene: TRBV5-1; J gene: TRBJ1-2; CDR3 protein: CASSPDRGNYGYTF; CDR3 DNA: TGCGCCAGCAGCCCGGACAGGGGGAACTATGGCTACACCTTC
clone size: many; D gene: TRBD1; CDR3 length: 17; V gene: TRBV4-3; J gene: TRBJ2-1; CDR3 protein: CASSQGSGTGAYNEQFF; CDR3 DNA: TGCGCCAGCAGCCAAGGTTCCGGGACAGGAGCCTACAATGAGCAGTTCTTC
clone size: NA; D gene: TRBD1; CDR3 length: 16; V gene: TRBV5-1; J gene: TRBJ2-5; CDR3 protein: CASSLGNRGRTETQYF; CDR3 DNA: TGCGCCAGCAGCTTGGGAAACAGGGGGCGTACGGAGACCCAGTACTTC
clone size: few; D gene: NA; CDR3 length: 12; V gene: TRBV7-9; J gene: TRBJ2-7; CDR3 protein: CASSPQVDEQYF; CDR3 DNA: TGTGCCAGCAGCCCCCAAGTCGACGAGCAGTACTTC
clone size: few; D gene: NA; CDR3 length: 14; V gene: TRBV5-1; J gene: TRBJ2-5; CDR3 protein: CASSKPGEPGTQYF; CDR3 DNA: TGCGCCAGCAGTAAGCCAGGGGAGCCAGGGACCCAGTACTTC
clone size: few; D gene: NA; CDR3 length: 16; V gene: TRBV25-1; J gene: TRBJ2-5; CDR3 protein: CASSEFGRLGQETQYF; CDR3 DNA: TGTGCCAGCAGTGAATTTGGACGACTGGGGCAAGAGACCCAGTACTTC
clone size: NA; D gene: NA; CDR3 length: 11; V gene: TRBV2; J gene: TRBJ2-7; CDR3 protein: CASSSSYEQYF; CDR3 DNA: TGTGCCAGCAGCAGTTCCTACGAGCAGTACTTC
clone size: few; D gene: TRBD1; CDR3 length: 17; V gene: TRBV5-1; J gene: TRBJ2-3; CDR3 protein: CASSQDRTGGGTDTQYF; CDR3 DNA: TGCGCCAGCAGCCAAGATCGGACAGGGGGAGGCACAGATACGCAGTATTTT
clone size: few; D gene: TRBD2; CDR3 length: 11; V gene: TRBV20-1; J gene: TRBJ2-7; CDR3 protein: CSVGGAYEQYF; CDR3 DNA: TGCAGTGTCGGGGGGGCCTACGAGCAGTACTTC
clone size: NA; D gene: TRBD1; CDR3 length: 15; V gene: TRBV28; J gene: TRBJ2-5; CDR3 protein: CASSGSGQGKETQYF; CDR3 DNA: TGTGCCAGCAGTGGGTCGGGACAGGGGAAAGAGACCCAGTACTTC
clone size: few; D gene: NA; CDR3 length: 12; V gene: TRBV29-1; J gene: TRBJ2-3; CDR3 protein: CSVKTDTDTQYF; CDR3 DNA: TGCAGCGTTAAAACAGACACAGATACGCAGTATTTT
clone size: NA; D gene: TRBD2; CDR3 length: 15; V gene: TRBV29-1; J gene: TRBJ2-1; CDR3 protein: CSAGGGDNSYNEQFF; CDR3 DNA: TGCAGCGCAGGTGGGGGGGATAACTCCTACAATGAGCAGTTCTTC
clone size: once; D gene: NA; CDR3 length: 15; V gene: TRBV9; J gene: TRBJ1-1; CDR3 protein: CASSVGNFGDTEAFF; CDR3 DNA: TGTGCCAGCAGCGTGGGGAACTTCGGGGACACTGAAGCTTTCTTT
clone size: NA; D gene: TRBD2; CDR3 length: 15; V gene: TRBV7-7; J gene: TRBJ2-3; CDR3 protein: CASSRLASSTDTQYF; CDR3 DNA: TGTGCTAGCAGCCGACTAGCGAGCAGCACAGATACGCAGTATTTT
clone size: NA; D gene: NA; CDR3 length: 15; V gene: TRBV7-2; J gene: TRBJ2-3; CDR3 protein: CASSLVFAAEVTQYF; CDR3 DNA: TGTGCCAGCAGCTTAGTGTTTGCTGCGGAGGTTACGCAGTATTTT
clone size: few; D gene: TRBD2; CDR3 length: 14; V gene: TRBV10-3; J gene: TRBJ2-3; CDR3 protein: CAISSGGGEDTQYF; CDR3 DNA: TGTGCCATCAGTAGCGGGGGCGGGGAAGATACGCAGTATTTT
clone size: NA; D gene: TRBD1; CDR3 length: 13; V gene: TRBV29-1; J gene: TRBJ1-2; CDR3 protein: CSAGVGGDYGYTF; CDR3 DNA: TGCAGCGCTGGAGTAGGGGGCGACTATGGCTACACCTTC
clone size: NA; D gene: TRBD2; CDR3 length: 15; V gene: TRBV5-4; J gene: TRBJ2-3; CDR3 protein: CASFSRTSAAHTQYF; CDR3 DNA: TGTGCCAGCTTCTCGCGGACTAGCGCCGCGCATACGCAGTATTTT
clone size: few; D gene: NA; CDR3 length: 13; V gene: TRBV7-8; J gene: TRBJ2-3; CDR3 protein: CASSFPGGNTQYF; CDR3 DNA: TGTGCCAGCAGCTTCCCCGGGGGAAATACGCAGTATTTT
clone size: once; D gene: TRBD1; CDR3 length: 15; V gene: TRBV5-6; J gene: TRBJ2-7; CDR3 protein: CASSRVPGQGGEQYF; CDR3 DNA: TGTGCCAGCAGCCGGGTACCGGGACAGGGGGGCGAGCAGTACTTC
clone size: NA; D gene: NA; CDR3 length: 14; V gene: TRBV29-1; J gene: TRBJ2-5; CDR3 protein: CSVAYLGGLETQYF; CDR3 DNA: TGCAGCGTTGCCTACTTGGGGGGCTTAGAGACCCAGTACTTC
clone size: few; D gene: TRBD2; CDR3 length: 15; V gene: TRBV18; J gene: TRBJ2-7; CDR3 protein: CASSPPSSGGTAQYF; CDR3 DNA: TGTGCCAGCTCACCACCGTCTAGCGGGGGAACAGCGCAGTACTTC
clone size: NA; D gene: NA; CDR3 length: 11; V gene: TRBV14; J gene: TRBJ2-5; CDR3 protein: CASSQASAQYF; CDR3 DNA: TGTGCCAGCAGCCAAGCCTCTGCCCAGTACTTC
clone size: few; D gene: TRBD1; CDR3 length: 15; V gene: TRBV11-1; J gene: TRBJ2-1; CDR3 protein: CASSFGTVSYNEQFF; CDR3 DNA: TGTGCCAGCAGCTTCGGGACAGTCTCATACAATGAGCAGTTCTTC
clone size: NA; D gene: TRBD2; CDR3 length: 16; V gene: TRBV7-9; J gene: TRBJ2-5; CDR3 protein: CASSLKRLALGETQYF; CDR3 DNA: TGTGCCAGCAGCTTAAAGCGACTAGCCCTTGGGGAGACCCAGTACTTC
clone size: few; D gene: NA; CDR3 length: 15; V gene: TRBV7-2; J gene: TRBJ2-1; CDR3 protein: CASSLQQGGSNEQFF; CDR3 DNA: TGTGCCAGCAGCCTTCAACAGGGGGGGTCCAATGAGCAGTTCTTC
clone size: few; D gene: TRBD1; CDR3 length: 13; V gene: TRBV15; J gene: TRBJ2-5; CDR3 protein: CATRNRGRETQYF; CDR3 DNA: TGTGCCACCCGAAACAGGGGGCGAGAGACCCAGTACTTC
clone size: NA; D gene: NA; CDR3 length: 12; V gene: TRBV25-1; J gene: TRBJ2-7; CDR3 protein: CASSFRPHEQYF; CDR3 DNA: TGTGCCAGCAGTTTTCGCCCACACGAGCAGTACTTC
clone size: NA; D gene: NA; CDR3 length: 14; V gene: TRBV5-1; J gene: TRBJ2-1; CDR3 protein: CASSLMDKANEQFF; CDR3 DNA: TGCGCCAGCAGCTTGATGGACAAAGCCAATGAGCAGTTCTTC
clone size: many; D gene: NA; CDR3 length: 11; V gene: TRBV5-1; J gene: TRBJ2-7; CDR3 protein: CASSSDYEQYF; CDR3 DNA: TGCGCCAGCAGCTCAGATTACGAGCAGTACTTC
clone size: NA; D gene: NA; CDR3 length: 14; V gene: TRBV11-1; J gene: TRBJ2-3; CDR3 protein: CASSSGVSTDTQYF; CDR3 DNA: TGTGCCAGCAGCTCGGGAGTTAGCACAGATACGCAGTATTTT
clone size: few; D gene: TRBD1; CDR3 length: 16; V gene: TRBV4-3; J gene: TRBJ1-5; CDR3 protein: CASSQDRTGGNQPQHF; CDR3 DNA: TGCGCCAGCAGCCAAGATCGGACAGGGGGTAATCAGCCCCAGCATTTT
clone size: few; D gene: NA; CDR3 length: 13; V gene: TRBV5-1; J gene: TRBJ2-1; CDR3 protein: CASQGSSYNEQFF; CDR3 DNA: TGCGCCAGTCAGGGCAGCTCCTACAATGAGCAGTTCTTC
clone size: many; D gene: NA; CDR3 length: 14; V gene: TRBV30; J gene: TRBJ2-7; CDR3 protein: CAWSDPNGSYEQYF; CDR3 DNA: TGTGCCTGGAGTGACCCCAACGGCTCCTACGAGCAGTACTTC
clone size: many; D gene: TRBD2; CDR3 length: 16; V gene: TRBV30; J gene: TRBJ2-4; CDR3 protein: CAWMPREGLAKNIQYF; CDR3 DNA: TGTGCCTGGATGCCCAGGGAGGGGTTGGCCAAAAACATTCAGTACTTC
clone size: many; D gene: TRBD1; CDR3 length: 14; V gene: TRBV5-4; J gene: TRBJ2-3; CDR3 protein: CASSLPTGRDTQYF; CDR3 DNA: TGTGCCAGCAGCTTACCGACAGGGCGAGATACGCAGTATTTT
clone size: NA; D gene: NA; CDR3 length: 13; V gene: TRBV28; J gene: TRBJ2-4; CDR3 protein: CASRDAGGNIQYF; CDR3 DNA: TGTGCCAGCCGGGACGCCGGGGGAAACATTCAGTACTTC
clone size: few; D gene: NA; CDR3 length: 13; V gene: TRBV18; J gene: TRBJ2-7; CDR3 protein: CASSPWGSYEQYF; CDR3 DNA: TGTGCCAGCTCACCATGGGGCTCCTACGAGCAGTACTTC
clone size: NA; D gene: TRBD1; CDR3 length: 14; V gene: TRBV7-8; J gene: TRBJ2-2; CDR3 protein: CASRRQGDTGELFF; CDR3 DNA: TGTGCCAGCAGACGGCAGGGGGACACCGGGGAGCTGTTTTTT
clone size: many; D gene: NA; CDR3 length: 9; V gene: TRBV19; J gene: TRBJ2-4; CDR3 protein: CASSRIQYF; CDR3 DNA: TGTGCCAGTAGTCGCATTCAGTACTTC
clone size: few; D gene: NA; CDR3 length: 17; V gene: TRBV9; J gene: TRBJ1-3; CDR3 protein: CASSYRTDDRSGNTIYF; CDR3 DNA: TGTGCCAGCAGCTATCGGACGGACGACCGATCAGGAAACACCATATATTTT
clone size: few; D gene: NA; CDR3 length: 15; V gene: TRBV5-1; J gene: TRBJ1-1; CDR3 protein: CASSPEPGRSTEAFF; CDR3 DNA: TGCGCCAGCAGCCCGGAACCAGGGCGGAGCACTGAAGCTTTCTTT
clone size: many; D gene: NA; CDR3 length: 12; V gene: TRBV7-2; J gene: TRBJ2-1; CDR3 protein: CASSLVAREQFF; CDR3 DNA: TGTGCCAGCAGCTTAGTGGCACGGGAGCAGTTCTTC
clone size: few; D gene: TRBD1; CDR3 length: 15; V gene: TRBV28; J gene: TRBJ2-6; CDR3 protein: CASSLQGAGANVLTF; CDR3 DNA: TGTGCCAGCAGTTTACAGGGGGCGGGGGCCAACGTCCTGACTTTC
clone size: NA; D gene: NA; CDR3 length: 11; V gene: TRBV20-1; J gene: TRBJ2-3; CDR3 protein: CSARGPAGWHF; CDR3 DNA: TGCAGTGCTAGGGGTCCGGCAGGTTGGCATTTT
clone size: few; D gene: NA; CDR3 length: 14; V gene: TRBV11-2; J gene: TRBJ1-2; CDR3 protein: CASSLSAGNYGYTF; CDR3 DNA: TGTGCCAGCAGCTTAAGTGCGGGGAACTATGGCTACACCTTC
clone size: NA; D gene: TRBD1; CDR3 length: 15; V gene: TRBV14; J gene: TRBJ1-4; CDR3 protein: CASSQVTGNNEKLFF; CDR3 DNA: TGTGCCAGCAGCCAAGTGACAGGGAATAATGAAAAACTGTTTTTT
clone size: few; D gene: NA; CDR3 length: 16; V gene: TRBV28; J gene: TRBJ2-4; CDR3 protein: CASSAPSPGAKNIQYF; CDR3 DNA: TGTGCCAGCAGTGCCCCGAGCCCGGGAGCCAAAAACATTCAGTACTTC
clone size: NA; D gene: NA; CDR3 length: 17; V gene: TRBV9; J gene: TRBJ1-2; CDR3 protein: CASSVGSQAANWGGYTF; CDR3 DNA: TGTGCCAGCAGCGTAGGCTCCCAGGCAGCCAACTGGGGTGGCTACACCTTC
clone size: few; D gene: TRBD1; CDR3 length: 13; V gene: TRBV7-2; J gene: TRBJ2-1; CDR3 protein: CASSVRTGDEQFF; CDR3 DNA: TGTGCCAGCAGCGTACGGACAGGGGATGAGCAGTTCTTC
clone size: NA; D gene: NA; CDR3 length: 14; V gene: TRBV5-4; J gene: TRBJ2-7; CDR3 protein: CASSSTITRGEQYF; CDR3 DNA: TGTGCCAGCAGCTCTACAATCACAAGGGGAGAGCAGTACTTC
clone size: NA; D gene: NA; CDR3 length: 14; V gene: TRBV7-2; J gene: TRBJ1-2; CDR3 protein: CASSLRAGNHGYTF; CDR3 DNA: TGTGCCAGCAGCTTAAGGGCAGGGAATCATGGCTACACCTTC
clone size: few; D gene: NA; CDR3 length: 15; V gene: TRBV30; J gene: TRBJ2-7; CDR3 protein: CAWKRGGVGTALQYF; CDR3 DNA: TGTGCCTGGAAGAGAGGCGGCGTAGGGACTGCTCTGCAGTACTTC